These T cell receptor beta chains were read from a single sample in a study of T cell responses to AZD1222 COVID-19 vaccine. The method was immunoSEQ multiplex PCR; TCRdb's version includes in-frame clones alone and lacks a portion of them. The profile covers 180,000 or so clones, with 93% appearing a single time and 1% taken by the ten largest. Material: peripheral blood, obtained 28 days after the second AZD1222 dose. The origin of the receptors is an adult who received the AZD1222 COVID-19 vaccine. The CDR3 runs from the conserved cysteine through the conserved F or W. The D gene is left open where the match is weak. A clone size is listed for some rows: how often the clone was seen (once, few, many), or a class if it is expanded.

v_gene	abundance	j_gene	d_gene	CDR3nt	CDR3aa
TRBV28	-	TRBJ1-5	-	TGTGCCAGCAGTCCCCCTACTCCTAGCAATCAGCCCCAGCATTTT	CASSPPTPSNQPQHF
TRBV3-1/TRBV3-2	-	TRBJ2-7	-	TGTGCCAGCAGCCAAGACAGGACCGGAGGCTCCTACGAGCAGTACTTC	CASSQDRTGGSYEQYF
TRBV5-1	-	TRBJ1-1	-	TGCGCCAGCAGCATCATGGGGCAGTGGAACACTGAAGCTTTCTTT	CASSIMGQWNTEAFF
TRBV30	-	TRBJ1-2	-	TGTGCCTGGAGGGGGTCGGGGAACTATGGCTACACCTTC	CAWRGSGNYGYTF
TRBV19	-	TRBJ1-5	TRBD1	TGTGCCAGTAGCAGTATCGGGGGACAGAGGAGCAATCAGCCCCAGCATTTT	CASSSIGGQRSNQPQHF
TRBV6-1	-	TRBJ1-1	-	TGTGCCAGCAGTGAACGGGGGTCGAACACTGAAGCTTTCTTT	CASSERGSNTEAFF
TRBV4-2	-	TRBJ1-4	-	TGTGCCAGCAGCCAAGTCTTGGCAGGGAGATACGAAAAACTGTTTTTT	CASSQVLAGRYEKLFF
TRBV2	few	TRBJ2-7	TRBD2	TGTGCCAGCAGGGACACTAGCGGCGAGCAGTACTTC	CASRDTSGEQYF
TRBV5-8	few	TRBJ1-4	-	TGTGCCAGCAGCTTGGAGGGCGGGGGCAATGAAAAACTGTTTTTT	CASSLEGGGNEKLFF
TRBV6-6	-	TRBJ1-3	-	TGTGCCAGCAGTCTCACCCTCGCCAGGGAAGGAAACACCATATATTTT	CASSLTLAREGNTIYF
TRBV5-1	-	TRBJ1-5	-	TGCGCCAGCGCCCCGGGGGGGGCGGTTCCTTATAGCAATCAGCCCCAGCATTTT	CASAPGGAVPYSNQPQHF
TRBV12-3/TRBV12-4	-	TRBJ1-2	-	TGTGCCAGCAGTCACACAAATAACTATGGCTACACCTTC	CASSHTNNYGYTF
TRBV28	-	TRBJ1-4	-	TGTGCCAGCAGTTTTGTATGGGGAGAAGAGGGAAGGGCGGCTAATGAAAAACTGTTTTTT	CASSFVWGEEGRAANEKLFF
TRBV27	-	TRBJ2-7	TRBD1	TGTGCCAGCAGTTTGGGGACAGGGGGCCGCGAGCAGTACTTC	CASSLGTGGREQYF
TRBV5-1	-	TRBJ2-1	TRBD1	TGCGCCAGCAGCCCTCCCGGGACAGGGCTCGACAGGTACAATGAGCAGTTCTTC	CASSPPGTGLDRYNEQFF
TRBV2	once	TRBJ1-1	-	TGTGCCAGCAGTGGGGGCAGCGGTGCCACTGAAGCTTTCTTT	CASSGGSGATEAFF
TRBV10-2	-	TRBJ2-3	-	TGCGCCAGTAGCTTTGGGGGCCGGGAAGATACGCAGTATTTT	CASSFGGREDTQYF
TRBV5-1	-	TRBJ1-2	TRBD1	TGCGCCAGCAGCGGACAACCGGGACAGCTAAACTATGGCTACACCTTC	CASSGQPGQLNYGYTF
TRBV5-6	-	TRBJ2-5	TRBD1	TGTGCCAGCAGCCCCCGACAGGGTTGGGGCGAGACCCAGTACTTC	CASSPRQGWGETQYF
TRBV5-5	-	TRBJ1-2	-	TGTGCCAGCAGTACCCCGGGGTTCTTGATTTATGGCTACACCTTC	CASSTPGFLIYGYTF
TRBV2	-	TRBJ1-1	TRBD1	TGTGCCAGCAGTTCCGGGACAGGACCGATGAACACTGAAGCTTTCTTT	CASSSGTGPMNTEAFF
TRBV19	few	TRBJ1-1	-	TGTGCCAGTACCCGGGGCGCGGGCACTGAAGCTTTCTTT	CASTRGAGTEAFF
TRBV5-4	-	TRBJ2-1	TRBD2	TGTGCCAGCAGCTTGGAGCCCAGTACGGGGGGGTACAATGAGCAGTTCTTC	CASSLEPSTGGYNEQFF
TRBV6-6	-	TRBJ1-5	TRBD1	TGTGCCAGCATCGCCGGACAGGGTGGACAGCCCCAGCATTTT	CASIAGQGGQPQHF
TRBV9	few	TRBJ1-6	-	TGTGCCAGCAGCTTGAGTGGGAGTTCACCCCTCCACTTT	CASSLSGSSPLHF
TRBV30	-	TRBJ1-2	-	TGTGCCTGGAGTACGTCCGGGGCTGGCTACACCTTC	CAWSTSGAGYTF
TRBV9	-	TRBJ2-3	TRBD2	TGTGCCAGCAGCGCAGGACTAGCGGGGGGCCGACTGGGTAGCACAGATACGCAGTATTTT	CASSAGLAGGRLGSTDTQYF
TRBV6-4	-	TRBJ2-3	-	TGTGCCAGCAGCCGAGCTGGGGGCACAGATACGCAGTATTTT	CASSRAGGTDTQYF
TRBV6-5	-	TRBJ1-6	-	TGTGCCAGCAGTTACAAGGGAACTAATTCACCCCTCCACTTT	CASSYKGTNSPLHF